This TCR beta chain was observed in a study of blood T cells in healthy people across ages. A second roughly 7 to 11 cycle PCR used barcoded and J-beta primers. Each cDNA molecule was tagged by a template-switch adaptor with 12 random nucleotides. Every sample produced at least 2.5 million CDR3-containing paired-end reads. TCRdb used MiXCR to reprocess the 5' RACE reads, holding one entry per CDR3 protein. The data show about 900,000 distinct CDR3 sequences, approximately 59% seen once. Worth noting for this clonotype: What it binds is unknown.

Broader study findings: Observed TCR beta diversity per million T cells went down as age went up. This fall followed a roughly linear course with age.

V lost 3 bases and J lost 4, with 16 bases in between. The CDR3 totals 16 residues. Germline V CDR1 and CDR2: KGHSH, LQKENI. Staff drew 9 to 10 milliliters of peripheral blood from each donor. V is TRBV18 and J is TRBJ2-1, with D possibly TRBD2 on 6 matching bases. This TCR derives from a man aged 30-40 years in good health. Sequenced input: blood. The CDR3 loop reads CASSPVVSGRYNEQFF. As DNA, the CDR3 is TGTGCCAGCTCACCGGTTGTTAGCGGAAGATACAATGAGCAGTTCTTC.